The 32 T cell receptor beta chains in this list originate from one sample, sequenced in a study of technical replicates of blood from a handful of donors. Clones were sequenced by immunoSEQ multiplex PCR, and TCRdb holds only the in-frame ones, with some missing. The data contain more than 65,000 clones, 91% of them seen just once; the ten biggest clones take up 0.39%. The sample consisted of T cells isolated from PBMCs. The receptors originated from a human donor in good health.

The rearrangement uses TRBV28 and TRBJ2-2, with D unresolved. The ends were cut back, 3 bases at V and 4 bases at J, with 6 bases in the middle. Germline-derived CDR1 and CDR2 are MDHEN and SYDVKM. The CDR3 extends over 13 amino acids. CDR3 DNA sequence: TGTGCCAGCAGTTTCAGGTCCACCGGGGAGCTGTTTTTT. The encoded protein is CASSFRSTGELFF.

The CDR3 protein is CASRNSRSYSNQPQHF. CDR3 DNA sequence: TGTGCCAGTAGGAATTCGCGGAGCTATAGCAATCAGCCCCAGCATTTT. The chain combines TRBV19 with TRBJ1-5, with unresolved D. V shed 6 bases and J shed 0 bases, with 15 bases lying between them. Per germline, CDR1 LNHDA and CDR2 SQIVND (reference sequence). This CDR3 contains 16 residues.

The DNA of the CDR3 is TGTGCCAGCAGTGTGACAGAGGGGGACAATGAGCAGTTCTTC. Protein product: CASSVTEGDNEQFF. J is TRBJ2-1 and V is TRBV2; tentative D call: TRBD1 (6 bases). The CDR3 extends over 14 amino acids. The V gene's germline CDR1 is SNHLY and CDR2 FYNNEI. V shed 4 bases and J shed 5 bases, with 12 bases lying between them.

This clone was observed once. The genes are TRBV2 and TRBJ1-1; a possible D gene is TRBD1 (5 bases). The CDR3 has 13 amino acids. With 4 bases removed from V and 1 base from J, the gap between germline ends came to 7 bases. Germline V gene sequence: CDR1 SNHLY, CDR2 FYNNEI. The CDR3 here is CASSGDRNTEAFF. The CDR3 coding sequence is TGTGCCAGCAGTGGAGACAGGAACACTGAAGCTTTCTTT. Full variable domain (remainder filled in from reference TRBV2 and TRBJ1-1): EPEVTQTPSHQVTQMGQEVILRCVPISNHLYFYWYRQILGQKVEFLVSFYNNEISEKSEIFDDQFSVERPDGSNFTLKIRSTKLEDSAMYFCASSGDRNTEAFFGQGTRLTVV.

The chain is built from TRBV6-1 and TRBJ2-7; 7 nucleotides align to TRBD1. The length of the CDR3 is 16 residues. V trimming: 1 base; J trimming: 5 bases; junction bases outside the gene matches: 11. Germline CDR1 reads MNHNS; CDR2 reads SASEGT. CDR3 bases: TGTGCCAGCAGTGAAGTGCTGACAGGGCAGATGGACGAGCAGTACTTC. It specifies CASSEVLTGQMDEQYF.

This chain connects TRBV6-1 to TRBJ1-2; TRBD1 might be the D (5 bases). Per germline, CDR1 MNHNS and CDR2 SASEGT. The V gene lost 7 bases and the J gene lost 3 bases, with 12 bases spanning the gap. This CDR3 has 13 amino acids. The CDR3 loop reads CASNIQEYYGYTF. CDR3 DNA sequence: TGTGCCAGCAATATACAGGAATACTATGGCTACACCTTC.

DNA of the CDR3: TGTGCCAGCAGTTCGTCTGACAGGGAAGTGGAGCCCCAGCATTTT. This gives the protein CASSSSDREVEPQHF. The chain has TRBV28 and TRBJ1-5, with 7 bases matching TRBD1. Unmatched junction bases numbered 11, after V lost 4 bases and J lost 8 bases. The germline V gene encodes CDR1 MDHEN and CDR2 SYDVKM. The CDR3 is 15 residues long. Together with reference TRBV28 and TRBJ1-5, the CDR3 gives the full variable domain: DVKVTQSSRYLVKRTGEKVFLECVQDMDHENMFWYRQDPGLGLRLIYFSYDVKMKEKGDIPEGYSVSREKKERFSLILESASTNQTSMYLCASSSSDREVEPQHFGDGTRLSIL.

This chain uses TRBV27 with TRBJ2-1, with 11 bases aligning to TRBD2. Trimming at V came to 5 bases and at J to 4 bases, leaving 7 bases not matched to a gene. The CDR3 contains 16 residues. CDR1 is MNHEY, CDR2 SMNVEV, per germline (reference sequence). The CDR3 loop reads CASSILAGGNYNEQFF. The CDR3 nucleotides are TGTGCCAGCAGTATTCTAGCGGGAGGAAATTACAATGAGCAGTTCTTC.

This chain joins TRBV30 and TRBJ1-5; 8 nucleotides match TRBD1. V shed 2 bases, J shed 4 bases, and the junction held 4 bases outside the gene matches. CDR3 length: 14 amino acids. Germline assignment: CDR1 GTSNPN and CDR2 SVGIG (reference sequence). Here the CDR3 DNA reads TGTGCCTGGAGTACGGGACAGGCTAATCAGCCCCAGCATTTT. It encodes CAWSTGQANQPQHF.

The chain joins TRBV30 to TRBJ2-7; the D gene is possibly TRBD1 (5 bases). V was trimmed by 4 bases and J by 0 bases, leaving 7 bases between them. This CDR3 spans 12 amino acids. CDR1 and CDR2 from the germline V gene are GTSNPN and SVGIG (reference sequence). The CDR3 spells CAWTDSSYEQYF. CDR3 bases: TGTGCCTGGACCGACAGCTCCTACGAGCAGTACTTC.

The count of this clone is one. The chain links TRBV10-3 to TRBJ2-6, with TRBD2 identical over 7 bases. The germline V gene encodes CDR1 ENHRY and CDR2 SYGVKD. This CDR3 contains 17 residues. V was clipped by 3 bases and J by 0 bases; unmatched bases: 5. CDR3 bases: TGTGCCATCAGTGACCTTTTAGCGGGCTCTGGGGCCAACGTCCTGACTTTC. It specifies CAISDLLAGSGANVLTF.

The J gene is TRBJ1-3, the V gene TRBV6-1; D may be TRBD1 (6 bases). The CDR3 has 14 residues. Deletions cut 5 bases from V and 2 bases from J, with 10 bases between. CDR1 is MNHNS, CDR2 SASEGT, per germline. The CDR3 sequence is CASSPAGAGNTIYF. The CDR3, as DNA: TGTGCCAGCAGTCCGGCAGGGGCTGGAAACACCATATATTTT.

The gene calls are TRBV6-6 and TRBJ2-7, with 9 bases lining up with TRBD1. The length of the CDR3 is 15 residues. V dropped 6 bases and J dropped 2; count of bases not matched to a gene: 8. Per the germline V gene, CDR1 is MNHNY and CDR2 is SVGAGI (reference sequence). The CDR3 here is CASREQGAPPYEQYF. The CDR3 bases are TGTGCCAGCAGAGAACAGGGGGCCCCACCCTACGAGCAGTACTTC.

The J gene is TRBJ2-1, the V gene TRBV7-9, with 7 bases identical to TRBD1. Germline loops: CDR1 SEHNR, CDR2 FQNEAQ (reference sequence). The junction had 4 bases not matched to a gene; V was cut back by 4 bases and J by 4 bases. The CDR3 is 14 residues long. For the CDR3, the DNA is TGTGCCAGCAGCTCCGACAGGGTTTACAATGAGCAGTTCTTC. Translated: CASSSDRVYNEQFF.

This clone was counted between two and nine times. V and J are TRBV5-4 and TRBJ1-2; no reliable D call. The germline V gene encodes CDR1 SGHNT and CDR2 YYREEE (reference sequence). Trimming cost V 4 bases and J 4 bases, with 17 bases left between them. The CDR3 has 15 amino acids. CDR3 in amino acids: CASSPGERNSYGYTF. As DNA, the CDR3 is TGTGCCAGCAGCCCCGGTGAGAGGAATAGCTATGGCTACACCTTC.

V usage is TRBV18 and J usage is TRBJ1-2, with D possibly being TRBD1 (6 bases). The CDR3 loop spans 16 amino acids. Trimming left V 3 bases short and J 2 bases short, with 16 bases between. Germline V gene sequence: CDR1 KGHSH, CDR2 LQKENI. CDR3 nucleotides: TGTGCCAGCTCACCGGGGACAAAGGAAGGGAACTATGGCTACACCTTC. As protein: CASSPGTKEGNYGYTF.

This chain joins TRBV7-6 and TRBJ2-5, with 9 bases fitting TRBD1. The CDR3 sequence is 15 residues long. Germline CDR1 SGHVS, CDR2 FNYEAQ. The ends lost 5 bases at V and 5 bases at J; junction bases unmatched: 9. The CDR3 region is CASSRGQGVLETQYF. The CDR3 DNA reads as TGTGCCAGCAGCCGGGGACAGGGAGTATTGGAGACCCAGTACTTC. Complete variable domain (other parts from reference TRBV7-6 and TRBJ2-5): GAGVSQSPRYKVTKRGQDVALRCDPISGHVSLYWYRQALGQGPEFLTYFNYEAQQDKSGLPNDRFSAERPEGSISTLTIQRTEQRDSAMYRCASSRGQGVLETQYFGPGTRLLVL.

This chain links TRBV6-1 with TRBJ2-1, with TRBD2 matching 7 bases. Germline CDR1 and CDR2: MNHNS and SASEGT. The V and J ends lost 2 bases and 10 bases, in that order; junction bases with no gene match: 11. The CDR3 is made up of 15 amino acids. The CDR3 DNA sequence: TGTGCCAGCAGTGAATGGGGGGAGGGCCTAGGGGAGCAGTTCTTC. The encoded protein is CASSEWGEGLGEQFF.

The CDR3 loop is CASSIHSSTNEKLFF. CDR3 bases: TGTGCCAGCAGTATCCACAGCTCAACTAATGAAAAACTGTTTTTT. The rearrangement uses TRBV28 and TRBJ1-4; D gene ambiguous. CDR3 length: 15 amino acids. Germline CDR1 MDHEN, CDR2 SYDVKM. Trimming stripped 5 bases from V and 0 bases from J, with 10 bases between.

The chain combines TRBV7-3 with TRBJ2-1; D not certain. This CDR3 has 14 amino acids. Trimming shortened V by 0 bases and J by 0 bases, and 3 bases separated the two germline ends. CDR1 SGHTA and CDR2 FQGTGA come from the germline V gene. The CDR3 DNA sequence: TGTGCCAGCAGCTTAACAGCCTCCTACAATGAGCAGTTCTTC. It encodes CASSLTASYNEQFF.

This chain connects TRBV7-2 to TRBJ2-5; 7 bases match TRBD1. CDR1 and CDR2 (germline): SGHTA, FQGNSA. The CDR3 runs 14 residues. V was clipped by 4 bases and J by 0 bases; unmatched bases: 2. The CDR3 loop is CASSSDRYQETQYF. DNA of the CDR3: TGTGCCAGCAGCTCGGACAGGTACCAAGAGACCCAGTACTTC.

The rearrangement joins TRBV28 to TRBJ1-3; D possibly corresponds to TRBD1 (6 bases). There are 17 residues in the CDR3. CDR1 is MDHEN and CDR2 is SYDVKM in the germline V gene. The ends were cut back, 5 bases at V and 0 bases at J, with 17 bases in the middle. The CDR3 nucleotides are TGTGCCAGCAGTCCAATCGACAGGTTGAGCTCTGGAAACACCATATATTTT. It yields the protein CASSPIDRLSSGNTIYF.

A single count supports this clone. This chain connects TRBV6-5 to TRBJ2-5, with a possible D match to TRBD2 (5 bases). CDR1 and CDR2 from the germline V gene are MNHEY and SVGAGI. The V and J ends lost 2 bases and 2 bases respectively, with 12 bases between them. The CDR3 is 15 amino acids. CDR3 in DNA: TGTGCCAGCAGTTACCGAGGACTGACACAAGAGACCCAGTACTTC. It yields the protein CASSYRGLTQETQYF.

The chain uses TRBV5-1 and TRBJ1-4; TRBD1 agrees at 10 bases. Trimming cost V 4 bases and J 5 bases; bases outside gene matches: 5. Looked up from germline, CDR1 is SGHRS and CDR2 is YFSETQ. This CDR3 has 15 residues. The DNA for the CDR3 is TGCGCCAGCAGCCCACCGGGACAGGGGAATGAAAAACTGTTTTTT. This sequence encodes CASSPPGQGNEKLFF. Combining the CDR3 with reference TRBV5-1 and TRBJ1-4 gives the whole variable domain KAGVTQTPRYLIKTRGQQVTLSCSPISGHRSVSWYQQTPGQGLQFLFEYFSETQRNKGNFPGRFSGRQFSNSRSEMNVSTLELGDSALYLCASSPPGQGNEKLFFGSGTQLSVL.

V is TRBV2 and J is TRBJ1-5; 8 bases are shared with TRBD1. J lost 6 bases, V lost 5 bases, and 9 bases had no gene match. Germline lookup yields CDR1 SNHLY and CDR2 FYNNEI. The CDR3 has 15 amino acids. The CDR3 coding sequence is TGTGCCAGCAGTCCCGGACAGGGAAGGGGTCAGCCCCAGCATTTT. This codes for CASSPGQGRGQPQHF. Based on the CDR3 plus reference TRBV2 and TRBJ1-5, the full variable domain is EPEVTQTPSHQVTQMGQEVILRCVPISNHLYFYWYRQILGQKVEFLVSFYNNEISEKSEIFDDQFSVERPDGSNFTLKIRSTKLEDSAMYFCASSPGQGRGQPQHFGDGTRLSIL.

Only one count was recorded for this clone. The chain links TRBV2 to TRBJ2-7; possibly TRBD1 for D (6 bases). V shed 6 bases and J shed 6 bases, with 15 bases lying between them. The CDR3 has 13 residues. CDR1 and CDR2 (germline): SNHLY, FYNNEI. The CDR3 is CASRQQGWGEQYF. The CDR3 DNA reads TGTGCCAGCAGGCAACAGGGATGGGGCGAGCAGTACTTC.

The rearrangement links TRBV12-5 to TRBJ2-5; TRBD1 is a possible D gene (6 bases). Trimming left V 5 bases short and J 2 bases short, with 9 bases between. The CDR3 has 13 amino acids. Germline V gene lookup returns CDR1 LGHNT and CDR2 FRNRAP. The CDR3 reads CASGRQGQETQYF. The CDR3 DNA sequence: TGTGCTAGTGGTCGCCAGGGGCAAGAGACCCAGTACTTC. The variable domain in full, with the rest retrieved from reference TRBV12-5 and TRBJ2-5, is DARVTQTPRHKVTEMGQEVTMRCQPILGHNTVFWYRQTMMQGLELLAYFRNRAPLDDSGMPKDRFSAEMPDATLATLKIQPSEPRDSAVYFCASGRQGQETQYFGPGTRLLVL.

The genes are TRBV4-1 and TRBJ2-1; 7 nucleotides match TRBD1. This CDR3 has 16 residues. Germline assignment: CDR1 MGHRA and CDR2 YSYEKL. With V trimmed by 3 bases and J by 8 bases, 13 bases remained unmatched. For the CDR3, the DNA is TGCGCCAGCAGCCATGAACCGGGACAGCGCATGGATGAGCAGTTCTTC. Translated: CASSHEPGQRMDEQFF.

The chain couples TRBV2 to TRBJ2-7; TRBD1 might be the D (6 bases). The CDR3 has 13 amino acids. V was clipped by 4 bases and J by 2 bases, with 9 bases between them. Germline values: CDR1 SNHLY, CDR2 FYNNEI. The CDR3 reads CASSVDRPYEQYF. Here the CDR3 DNA reads TGTGCCAGCAGTGTGGACAGACCCTACGAGCAGTACTTC.

The table lists this clone with a count of one. The genes are TRBV10-3 and TRBJ2-7, with 10 bases matching TRBD1. V gave up 7 bases and J gave up 5 bases; unmatched junction bases: 5. The CDR3 has 13 amino acids. The V gene's germline CDR1 is ENHRY and CDR2 SYGVKD. Here the CDR3 reads CAIKLDRGNEQYF. CDR3 coding DNA: TGTGCCATCAAACTGGACAGGGGGAACGAGCAGTACTTC.

V is TRBV19 and J is TRBJ2-1; 14 bases agree with TRBD2. Per germline, CDR1 LNHDA and CDR2 SQIVND (reference sequence). The CDR3 has 15 residues. V trimming: 3 bases; J trimming: 7 bases; junction bases outside the gene matches: 2. The CDR3 spells CASSIGTSGSNEQFF. CDR3 sequence (DNA): TGTGCCAGTAGTATCGGGACTAGCGGGAGTAATGAGCAGTTCTTC.

A single count supports this clone. The rearrangement links TRBV6-5 to TRBJ2-3; the match to TRBD2 covers 11 bases. CDR3 length: 16 residues. CDR1 and CDR2 from the germline V gene are MNHEY and SVGAGI. The trim removed 4 bases at V and 0 bases at J, leaving 3 bases unmatched. CDR3 amino acids: CASSLRTSGSTDTQYF. CDR3 coding DNA: TGTGCCAGCAGTTTAAGGACTAGCGGGAGCACAGATACGCAGTATTTT.